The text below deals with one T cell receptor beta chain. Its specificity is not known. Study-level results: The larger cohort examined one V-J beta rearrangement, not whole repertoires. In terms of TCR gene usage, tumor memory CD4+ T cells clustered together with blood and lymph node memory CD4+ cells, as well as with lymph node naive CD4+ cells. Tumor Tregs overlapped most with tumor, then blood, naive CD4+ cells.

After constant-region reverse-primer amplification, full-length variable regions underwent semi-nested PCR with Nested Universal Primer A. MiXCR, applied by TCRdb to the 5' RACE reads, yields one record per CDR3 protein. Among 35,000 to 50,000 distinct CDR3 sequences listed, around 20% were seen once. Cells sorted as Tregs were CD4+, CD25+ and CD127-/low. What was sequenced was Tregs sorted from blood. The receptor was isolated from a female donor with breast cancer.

The CDR3 here is CASSYTRTSGSYEQYF. CDR3 nucleotides: TGTGCCAGCAGTTACACACGGACTAGCGGGTCCTACGAGCAGTACTTC. The J gene is TRBJ2-7, the V gene TRBV6-6, with 11 positions matching TRBD2. With V trimmed by 2 bases and J by 1 base, 4 bases remained unmatched. Germline V gene data show CDR1 as MNHNY and CDR2 as SVGAGI (reference sequence). The CDR3 totals 16 residues.